The 23 T cell receptor beta chains below come from one sample, sequenced in a study of T cell responses to AZD1222 COVID-19 vaccine. TCRdb keeps only in-frame clones here, not all; method: immunoSEQ multiplex PCR. The data contain just under 75,000 clones, about 78% of them singletons. The specimen comprised peripheral blood, sampled 28 days after the second AZD1222 dose. Receptors were obtained from an adult who received the AZD1222 COVID-19 vaccine.

This sequence joins TRBV24-1 and TRBJ2-2, with no clear D. CDR1 is KGHDR and CDR2 is SFDVKD in the germline V gene. This CDR3 spans 13 amino acids. The V end lost 5 bases, the J end lost 9 bases, and 12 bases lay between the germline ends. CDR3 sequence (DNA): TGTGCCACCAGTGCACCCCTGACCCGGGAGCTGTTTTTT. Translated: CATSAPLTRELFF.

This clone showed up just once. The chain recombines TRBV6-5 with TRBJ2-1, with TRBD2 identical over 12 bases. CDR1 MNHEY and CDR2 SVGAGI come from the germline V gene. This CDR3 is built from 15 residues. The trim removed 4 bases at V and 8 bases at J, leaving 6 bases unmatched. The CDR3 DNA is TGTGCCAGCAGTTCTCGGACTAGCGGGATCGATGAGCAGTTCTTC. Amino acids: CASSSRTSGIDEQFF.

V usage is TRBV7-9 and J usage is TRBJ1-1; unclear D gene. With 0 bases removed from V and 4 bases from J, the gap between germline ends came to 6 bases. Germline loops: CDR1 SEHNR, CDR2 FQNEAQ (reference sequence). This CDR3 spans 13 amino acids. The CDR3 here is CASSLAVGTEAFF. CDR3 DNA: TGTGCCAGCAGCTTAGCGGTGGGCACTGAAGCTTTCTTT.

V usage is TRBV9 and J usage is TRBJ2-3, with 9 bases matching TRBD2. The length of the CDR3 is 16 residues. Germline CDR1 reads SGDLS; CDR2 reads YYNGEE. V trimming: 1 base; J trimming: 2 bases; junction bases outside the gene matches: 5. Written as DNA, the CDR3 is TGTGCCAGCAGCGTAAGGAGCGGGGGGACCACAGATACGCAGTATTTT. Translation gives CASSVRSGGTTDTQYF.

This rearrangement joins TRBV3-1 (or the pseudogene TRBV3-2) to TRBJ1-4, with a tentative D call TRBD1 (5 bases). The CDR3 is 15 amino acids. Trimming shortened V by 4 bases and J by 1 base, and 10 bases separated the two germline ends. Germline V CDR1 and CDR2: LGHDT, YNNKEL (reference sequence). This chain's CDR3 is CASSPRDGTNEKLFF. In DNA, the CDR3 is TGTGCCAGCAGCCCACGGGACGGAACTAATGAAAAACTGTTTTTT.

V and J are TRBV20-1 and TRBJ1-2, with D hard to call. V was cut by 5 bases and J by 5 bases, with 6 bases left in between. The V gene's germline CDR1 is DFQATT and CDR2 SNEGSKA (reference sequence). The CDR3 contains 10 residues. In DNA form, the CDR3 reads TGCAGTGCTGCATCATATGGCTACACCTTC. Translation gives CSAASYGYTF.

The J gene is TRBJ1-2, the V gene TRBV28; the match to TRBD1 covers 12 bases. V dropped 4 bases and J dropped 4; count of bases not matched to a gene: 1. Germline lookup yields CDR1 MDHEN and CDR2 SYDVKM. The CDR3 is made up of 14 amino acids. CDR3 in amino acids: CASSWDRGLYGYTF. CDR3 sequence (DNA): TGTGCCAGCAGTTGGGACAGGGGGCTCTATGGCTACACCTTC.

V is TRBV3-1 (or the pseudogene TRBV3-2) and J is TRBJ2-3; D may be TRBD1 or TRBD2 (5 bases each). Germline loops: CDR1 LGHDT, CDR2 YNNKEL (reference sequence). The CDR3 is 15 amino acids. Deletions cut 4 bases from V and 4 bases from J, with 15 bases between. The CDR3 region is CASSPRGLGADTQYF. CDR3 nucleotides: TGTGCCAGCAGCCCGAGGGGCCTAGGGGCAGATACGCAGTATTTT.

The chain has TRBV20-1 and TRBJ2-2; D possibly corresponds to TRBD2 (6 bases). Germline V lookup: CDR1 DFQATT, CDR2 SNEGSKA (reference sequence). This CDR3 comprises 16 residues. V lost 3 bases and J lost 4, with 18 bases in between. For the CDR3, the DNA is TGCAGTGCTAGTCGCGGTCCTCCGCGGGGCACCGGGGAGCTGTTTTTT. This encodes CSASRGPPRGTGELFF.

CDR3 sequence reads: CASSYSTGNTIYF. The DNA for the CDR3 is TGTGCCAGCAGTTACTCGACCGGAAACACCATATATTTT. V is TRBV6-5 and J is TRBJ1-3; unclear D gene. With 0 bases removed from V and 4 bases from J, the gap between germline ends came to 4 bases. In germline, CDR1 is MNHEY, CDR2 SVGAGI. This CDR3 has 13 residues.

In its sample, this clone was seen once. This chain links TRBV4-2 with TRBJ1-6; D possibly corresponds to TRBD1 (6 bases). The V gene lost 2 bases and the J gene lost 7 bases, with 12 bases spanning the gap. The CDR3 consists of 15 residues. In germline, CDR1 is LGHNA, CDR2 YNFKEQ. This CDR3 is CASSQRNRANSPLHF. In DNA form, the CDR3 reads TGTGCCAGCAGCCAAAGAAACAGGGCGAATTCACCCCTCCACTTT.

This chain joins TRBV19 and TRBJ1-2, with D uncertain. The V gene's germline CDR1 is LNHDA and CDR2 SQIVND (reference sequence). Trimming cost V 0 bases and J 4 bases, with 3 bases left between them. The CDR3 length is 12 residues. The CDR3 region has the DNA TGTGCCAGTAGTATAGACCTCTATGGCTACACCTTC. It yields the protein CASSIDLYGYTF.

The chain couples TRBV19 to TRBJ2-1; 8 bases align to TRBD1. The germline V gene encodes CDR1 LNHDA and CDR2 SQIVND (reference sequence). The length of the CDR3 is 16 residues. J lost 9 bases, V lost 4 bases, and 14 bases had no gene match. The CDR3 DNA sequence: TGTGCCAGTAGTAAGATACCGGGACAGGCGCGTGGTGAGCAGTTCTTC. Protein sequence: CASSKIPGQARGEQFF.

The J gene is TRBJ1-5, the V gene TRBV18; TRBD1 matches 9 bases. The CDR3 spans 15 residues. Per the germline V gene, CDR1 is KGHSH and CDR2 is LQKENI. Losses at the gene ends were 3 bases for V and 1 base for J; bases not matched to a gene: 1. The CDR3 sequence is CASSPGTGSNQPQHF. For the CDR3, the DNA is TGTGCCAGCTCACCCGGGACAGGGAGCAATCAGCCCCAGCATTTT.

The rearrangement joins TRBV14 to TRBJ2-7, with D unresolved. Trimming shortened V by 2 bases and J by 2 bases, and 10 bases separated the two germline ends. Germline-derived CDR1 and CDR2 are SGHDN and FVKESK. CDR3 length: 14 amino acids. This CDR3 is CASSQLIDAYEQYF. The CDR3 bases are TGTGCCAGCAGCCAATTAATAGACGCCTACGAGCAGTACTTC.

A note on this clone: A read error may account for a junction end that differs from germline. The chain joins TRBV7-7 to TRBJ2-1, with 10 bases aligning to TRBD2. This CDR3 is built from 17 residues. Germline CDR1 SSHAT, CDR2 FNYEAQ (reference sequence). CDR3 sequence: CASSPINGLAAYNEQFF. CDR3 nucleotides: TGTGCTAGCAGCCCTATTAATGGACTAGCGGCCTACAATGAGCAGTTCTTC.

The chain has TRBV10-3 and TRBJ1-5, with 9 bases matching TRBD1. V shed 10 bases, J shed 5 bases, and the junction held 9 bases outside the gene matches. This CDR3 has 14 amino acids. Germline V gene data show CDR1 as ENHRY and CDR2 as SYGVKD. CDR3 sequence (DNA): TGTGCCACCGCCCCCACAGGGGGCGATCAGCCCCAGCATTTT. Amino acids: CATAPTGGDQPQHF.

In this sample, this clone turned up once. The rearrangement links TRBV7-2 to TRBJ2-7; unclear D gene. The CDR3 sequence is 14 residues long. Trimming cost V 0 bases and J 1 base, with 7 bases left between them. Germline V gene data show CDR1 as SGHTA and CDR2 as FQGNSA. In DNA, the CDR3 is TGTGCCAGCAGCTTAGCAGGGAAATCCTACGAGCAGTACTTC. Residues: CASSLAGKSYEQYF.

This chain links TRBV30 with TRBJ2-7; tentative D call: TRBD1 (6 bases). CDR3 size: 14 residues. With 4 bases removed from V and 4 bases from J, the gap between germline ends came to 17 bases. CDR1 GTSNPN and CDR2 SVGIG come from the germline V gene (reference sequence). CDR3 loop: CAWTRDIPFYEQYF. DNA of the CDR3: TGTGCCTGGACCAGGGACATCCCCTTTTACGAGCAGTACTTC.

This clone was seen just once. J is TRBJ2-7 and V is TRBV6-5, with D perhaps being TRBD1 or TRBD2 (5 bases each). Trimming shortened V by 3 bases and J by 5 bases, and 11 bases separated the two germline ends. Germline V lookup: CDR1 MNHEY, CDR2 SVGAGI. The CDR3 consists of 13 residues. CDR3: CASSYEGRHEQYF. DNA of the CDR3: TGTGCCAGCAGTTATGAGGGGCGGCACGAGCAGTACTTC.

The genes are TRBV23-1 and TRBJ1-5; D is unresolved. TRBV23-1 qualifies as an ORF whose function is uncertain. The CDR3 runs to 13 residues. V shed 4 bases and J shed 3 bases, with 7 bases lying between them. CDR3 amino acids: CASSPEVNQPQHF. CDR3 coding DNA: TGCGCCAGCAGTCCGGAGGTCAATCAGCCCCAGCATTTT.

The rearrangement uses TRBV6-5 and TRBJ1-2; possible D gene TRBD1, 5 bases. V lost 5 bases to trimming and J lost 4 bases, with 11 bases between them. CDR3 length equals 13 residues. Looked up from germline, CDR1 is MNHEY and CDR2 is SVGAGI. As DNA, the CDR3 is TGTGCCAGCAGTCTGACAGCCTTCTATGGCTACACCTTC. It codes for CASSLTAFYGYTF.

This chain connects TRBV6-5 to TRBJ1-5; weak D call: TRBD1 (5 bases). The CDR3 totals 14 residues. The V end was cut by 6 bases, the J end by 11 bases, with 20 bases between. Germline V gene data show CDR1 as MNHEY and CDR2 as SVGAGI. CDR3 region: CASSNSLGTGSQHF. The CDR3 DNA is TGTGCCAGCAGCAACTCGCTCGGTACAGGTTCCCAGCATTTT.